This T cell receptor beta chain is drawn from a study of spatial heterogeneity in lung cancer. Overall study: Every unique TCR and UMI combination, on average, appeared more than ten times in raw reads.

This clonotype was found many times. The sample's time point: sample taken at primary tumor resection. Frozen PBMC, nontumor lung or tumor provided whole RNA, which was sequenced unsorted. The CDR3 length is 12 residues. Trimming stripped 8 bases from V and 4 bases from J, with 9 bases between. Each TCR cDNA molecule bore a unique molecular identifier. Via MiXCR, TCRdb re-called the 5' RACE reads, giving one row per CDR3 protein. In the table there are about 12,000 distinct CDR3 sequences, about 4% of which are singletons. The origin of this receptor is a male donor with early-stage non-small cell lung cancer. The starting material was PBMCs, obtained at surgery. The genes are TRBV12-3 or TRBV12-4 and TRBJ2-1; D call uncertain. The DNA for the CDR3 is TGTGCCAGCGCCCCCGGGTACAATGAGCAGTTCTTC. This encodes CASAPGYNEQFF.